This is a list of T cell receptor beta chains from one sample in a study of T-cell reconstitution after alpha-beta-depleted transplantation in children. TCRdb analysed the PCR reads with MiXCR anew, one entry per CDR3 protein. The repertoire holds over 200,000 distinct CDR3 sequences, with around 10% as singletons. The specimen was PBMCs from the stem cell graft donor, collected from the stem cell graft. The receptors shown here come from a human donor who donated a stem cell graft to a child with acute lymphoblastic leukemia. CDR3s include the opening cysteine and the closing phenylalanine or tryptophan. A D gene is named only where the DNA matches it firmly. Only part of the rows carry a size: once, few, many, or a class if the clone is expanded.

D: TRBD1
size: -
V: TRBV13
J: TRBJ2-1
DNA: TGTGCCAGCAGCTTCGGGACAGGGGGCTTTGAGCAGTTCTTC
CDR3: CASSFGTGGFEQFF

D: -
size: many
V: TRBV7-8
J: TRBJ2-1
DNA: TGTGCCAGCAGCTTAGCAGGCGGTTATAATGAGCAGTTCTTC
CDR3: CASSLAGGYNEQFF

D: -
size: few
V: TRBV7-2
J: TRBJ2-2
DNA: TGTGCCAGCAGCTTAATCTCAGGGGCGAGCACCGGGGAGCTGTTTTTT
CDR3: CASSLISGASTGELFF

D: -
size: many
V: TRBV2
J: TRBJ2-1
DNA: TGTGCCAGCAGTGAAAACGGCAACACCTACAATGAGCAGTTCTTC
CDR3: CASSENGNTYNEQFF

D: TRBD1
size: -
V: TRBV18
J: TRBJ2-2
DNA: TGTGCCAGCTCACCCCTTGAGGGGACAGCTAACACCGGGGAGCTGTTTTTT
CDR3: CASSPLEGTANTGELFF

D: -
size: few
V: TRBV4-2
J: TRBJ1-2
DNA: TGTGCCAGCAGCCAGGGAGTTGGGAGCTACACCTTC
CDR3: CASSQGVGSYTF

D: -
size: many
V: TRBV3-1
J: TRBJ1-1
DNA: TGTGCCAGCAGCCAAGTACCAGTAGAAAGGGAAGCTTTCTTT
CDR3: CASSQVPVEREAFF

D: -
size: -
V: TRBV11-2
J: TRBJ2-3
DNA: TGTGCCAGCAGCCTACGGACGGATACGCAGTATTTT
CDR3: CASSLRTDTQYF

D: -
size: -
V: TRBV18
J: TRBJ1-1
DNA: TGTGCCAGCTCTTCGGAAAACACTGAAGCTTTCTTT
CDR3: CASSSENTEAFF

D: -
size: many
V: TRBV5-1
J: TRBJ1-1
DNA: TGCGCCAGCAGCTTGGTCCGTAGCACTGAAGCTTTCTTT
CDR3: CASSLVRSTEAFF

D: -
size: many
V: TRBV27
J: TRBJ1-3
DNA: TGTGCCAGCAGTTTATCGGGTGGGGGCGACTTTGGAAACACCATATATTTT
CDR3: CASSLSGGGDFGNTIYF

D: -
size: many
V: TRBV5-1
J: TRBJ2-1
DNA: TGCGCCAGCAGCTTGGGAGGTGGGCAGGGAGAGTTCTTC
CDR3: CASSLGGGQGEFF

D: TRBD1
size: many
V: TRBV12-3/TRBV12-4
J: TRBJ1-1
DNA: TGTGCCAGCAGTTCAGGGGGACGGCTGAACACTGAAGCTTTCTTT
CDR3: CASSSGGRLNTEAFF

D: -
size: few
V: TRBV4-1
J: TRBJ2-1
DNA: TGCGCCAGCAGCCAACTCTCCCAGGGTGGCAATGAGCAGTTCTTC
CDR3: CASSQLSQGGNEQFF

D: TRBD1
size: few
V: TRBV5-6
J: TRBJ2-3
DNA: TGTGCCAGCAGCTTGGACAGGGGGCTGGATACGCAGTATTTT
CDR3: CASSLDRGLDTQYF

D: TRBD2
size: many
V: TRBV20-1
J: TRBJ2-3
DNA: TGCAGTGCTGGGGATAATAGCGGGGGGGGCACAGATACGCAGTATTTT
CDR3: CSAGDNSGGGTDTQYF

D: -
size: few
V: TRBV30
J: TRBJ2-1
DNA: TGTGCCTGGAGTGTAAAGGCCTCCTCCTACAATGAGCAGTTCTTC
CDR3: CAWSVKASSYNEQFF

D: -
size: -
V: TRBV5-1
J: TRBJ1-5
DNA: TGCGCCAGCAGCTTTGAGGGACAACAGCCCCAGCATTTT
CDR3: CASSFEGQQPQHF

D: TRBD1
size: many
V: TRBV29-1
J: TRBJ1-1
DNA: TGCAGCGTTGAAGAGGGACAGGGGGGCACTGAAGCTTTCTTT
CDR3: CSVEEGQGGTEAFF

D: -
size: many
V: TRBV28
J: TRBJ2-7
DNA: TGTGCCAGCAGTCCCACCCTAAGGGGAACTTCCTACGAGCAGTACTTC
CDR3: CASSPTLRGTSYEQYF

D: -
size: -
V: TRBV20-1
J: TRBJ1-1
DNA: TGCAGTGCTAGGACCCTAGGGCAATGGACTGAAGCTTTCTTT
CDR3: CSARTLGQWTEAFF

D: -
size: -
V: TRBV12-3/TRBV12-4
J: TRBJ2-1
DNA: TGTGCCAGCGGTCGGGCCGACAATGAGCAGTTCTTC
CDR3: CASGRADNEQFF

D: -
size: -
V: TRBV20-1
J: TRBJ1-4
DNA: TGCAGTGCTCAAGGGATGGCTAATGAAAAACTGTTTTTT
CDR3: CSAQGMANEKLFF

D: TRBD2
size: many
V: TRBV6-1
J: TRBJ2-3
DNA: TGTGCCAGCAGACAAGCGGGGAGCACAGATACGCAGTATTTT
CDR3: CASRQAGSTDTQYF

D: -
size: many
V: TRBV5-1
J: TRBJ1-4
DNA: TGCGCCAGCAGCTTGGGAGGGGCCAATGAAAAACTGTTTTTT
CDR3: CASSLGGANEKLFF

D: -
size: many
V: TRBV20-1
J: TRBJ1-2
DNA: TGCAGTGCTAGAGAAAAGGGGTTCAACTATGGCTACACCTTC
CDR3: CSAREKGFNYGYTF

D: -
size: few
V: TRBV12-3/TRBV12-4
J: TRBJ1-5
DNA: TGTGCCAGCAGTTTAAAGTCAGGGGGCAATCAGCCCCAGCATTTT
CDR3: CASSLKSGGNQPQHF

D: -
size: many
V: TRBV9
J: TRBJ2-5
DNA: TGTGCCAGCAGCGTAGGAGGACTCCAAGAGACCCAGTACTTC
CDR3: CASSVGGLQETQYF

D: TRBD2
size: -
V: TRBV6-2/TRBV6-3
J: TRBJ2-7
DNA: TGTGCCAGCAGTTACTCCGGCGGGGGGGCCTCCGAGCAGTACTTC
CDR3: CASSYSGGGASEQYF

D: TRBD1
size: many
V: TRBV12-3/TRBV12-4
J: TRBJ2-1
DNA: TGTGCCAGCAGTTTAAACCCCGCAGGGGGATCCTACAATGAGCAGTTCTTC
CDR3: CASSLNPAGGSYNEQFF

D: -
size: few
V: TRBV20-1
J: TRBJ1-3
DNA: TGCAGTGCTAGAGGCCAGATAACAAGGGGGGGTGGAAACACCATATATTTT
CDR3: CSARGQITRGGGNTIYF

D: TRBD1
size: few
V: TRBV6-5
J: TRBJ2-7
DNA: TGTGCCAGCAGTTATAAGGGACAGGGGGCGATTACCTACGAGCAGTACTTC
CDR3: CASSYKGQGAITYEQYF

D: -
size: -
V: TRBV7-9
J: TRBJ2-2
DNA: TGTGCCAGCAGTTTAATGAACACCGGGGAGCTGTTTTTT
CDR3: CASSLMNTGELFF

D: TRBD1
size: many
V: TRBV5-5
J: TRBJ1-1
DNA: TGTGCCAGCAGCTGGGGACAGGGGGGCGTGAACACTGAAGCTTTCTTT
CDR3: CASSWGQGGVNTEAFF

D: -
size: -
V: TRBV12-3/TRBV12-4
J: TRBJ1-1
DNA: TGTGTCAGCAGGGGTCCCGGGACAAAGGCTTTCTTT
CDR3: CVSRGPGTKAFF

D: -
size: -
V: TRBV3-1
J: TRBJ1-1
DNA: TGTGCCAGCAGTCGGAAGGTCCAAGCTGAAGCTTTCTTT
CDR3: CASSRKVQAEAFF

D: TRBD2
size: few
V: TRBV7-6
J: TRBJ2-3
DNA: TGTGCCAGCAGCTGGTCTACTAGCGGGGGGACACCTAGCACAGATACGCAGTATTTT
CDR3: CASSWSTSGGTPSTDTQYF

D: -
size: -
V: TRBV6-6
J: TRBJ1-5
DNA: TGTGCCAGCAGTTACGAGGGTAGCAATCAGCCCCAGCATTTT
CDR3: CASSYEGSNQPQHF

D: TRBD1
size: many
V: TRBV5-1
J: TRBJ1-1
DNA: TGCGCCAGCAGCCTAAATCTCGACAGGGGCACTGAAGCTTTCTTT
CDR3: CASSLNLDRGTEAFF

D: TRBD1
size: few
V: TRBV29-1
J: TRBJ1-5
DNA: TGCAGCTTCAATCAGGGGGCTCAGGACCAGCCCCAGCATTTT
CDR3: CSFNQGAQDQPQHF

D: -
size: few
V: TRBV7-9
J: TRBJ1-1
DNA: TGTGCCAGCAGCCCCAATGCCCGAGACACTGAAGCTTTCTTT
CDR3: CASSPNARDTEAFF

D: -
size: -
V: TRBV12-3/TRBV12-4
J: TRBJ2-3
DNA: TGTGCCAGCAGTTCACTGGTTAGCACAGATACGCAGTATTTT
CDR3: CASSSLVSTDTQYF

D: -
size: -
V: TRBV15
J: TRBJ2-3
DNA: TGTGCCACCAGCAGCGCAGTGGGCAGTTCGCAGTATTTT
CDR3: CATSSAVGSSQYF

D: TRBD2
size: few
V: TRBV6-2/TRBV6-3
J: TRBJ2-7
DNA: TGTGCCAGCAGTTACTCGACTAGCGGTAACCACGAGCAGTACTTC
CDR3: CASSYSTSGNHEQYF

D: TRBD1
size: many
V: TRBV20-1
J: TRBJ2-7
DNA: TGCAGTCTCCAGGGACAGGGCGAACCCTACGAGCAGTACTTC
CDR3: CSLQGQGEPYEQYF